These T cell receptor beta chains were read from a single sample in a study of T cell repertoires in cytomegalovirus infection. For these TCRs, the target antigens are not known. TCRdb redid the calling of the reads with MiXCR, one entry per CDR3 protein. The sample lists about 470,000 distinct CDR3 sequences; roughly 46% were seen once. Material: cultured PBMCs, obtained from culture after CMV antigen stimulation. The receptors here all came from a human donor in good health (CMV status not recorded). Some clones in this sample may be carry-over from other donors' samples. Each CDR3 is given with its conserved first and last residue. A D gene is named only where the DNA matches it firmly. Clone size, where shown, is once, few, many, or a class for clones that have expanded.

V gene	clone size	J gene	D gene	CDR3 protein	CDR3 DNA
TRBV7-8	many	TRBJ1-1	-	CASSLAQSERAFF	TGTGCCAGCAGCTTAGCGCAATCCGAGAGAGCTTTCTTT
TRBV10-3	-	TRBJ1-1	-	CAISVGGSNTEAFF	TGTGCCATCAGTGTTGGAGGGTCGAACACTGAAGCTTTCTTT
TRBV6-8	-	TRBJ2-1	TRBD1	CASSFYGTGFGQFF	TGTGCCAGCAGTTTTTACGGGACAGGGTTTGGGCAGTTCTTC
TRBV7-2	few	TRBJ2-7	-	CASSLEGLSSYEQYF	TGTGCCAGCAGCTTAGAAGGTCTCAGCTCCTACGAGCAGTACTTC
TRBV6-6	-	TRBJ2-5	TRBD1	CASSYQGTAGTQYF	TGTGCCAGCAGTTACCAGGGGACAGCCGGGACCCAGTACTTC
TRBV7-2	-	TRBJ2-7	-	CASSFWGSYEQYF	TGTGCCAGCAGCTTCTGGGGCTCCTACGAGCAGTACTTC
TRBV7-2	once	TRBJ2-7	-	CASSLGRRASSYEQYF	TGTGCCAGCAGCTTAGGGCGTAGAGCTAGCTCCTACGAGCAGTACTTC
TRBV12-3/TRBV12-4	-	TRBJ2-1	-	CASSPPDGVRNEQFF	TGTGCCAGCAGCCCGCCCGACGGGGTAAGGAATGAGCAGTTCTTC
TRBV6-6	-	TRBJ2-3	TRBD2	CASSDVAGGVEDTQYF	TGTGCCAGCAGTGATGTGGCGGGAGGGGTGGAAGATACGCAGTATTTT
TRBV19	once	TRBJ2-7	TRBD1	CASSPQDRGPYEQYF	TGTGCCAGTAGTCCCCAGGACAGGGGCCCCTACGAGCAGTACTTC
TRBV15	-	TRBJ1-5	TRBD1	CATSTDRGLGQPQHF	TGTGCCACCAGCACCGACAGGGGGCTAGGTCAGCCCCAGCATTTT
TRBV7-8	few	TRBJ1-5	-	CASSFTANQPQHF	TGTGCCAGCAGCTTCACCGCGAATCAGCCCCAGCATTTT
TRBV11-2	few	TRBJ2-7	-	CASSPTGRSYEQYF	TGTGCCAGCAGCCCCACGGGGCGCTCCTACGAGCAGTACTTC
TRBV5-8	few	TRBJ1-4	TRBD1	CASSTGTVNEKLFF	TGTGCCAGCAGCACCGGGACAGTTAATGAAAAACTGTTTTTT
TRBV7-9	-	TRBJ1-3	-	CASRSSGGLASGNTIYF	TGTGCCAGCAGAAGTTCGGGGGGTTTGGCCTCTGGAAACACCATATATTTT
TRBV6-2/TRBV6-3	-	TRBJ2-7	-	CASSYSRSTREQYF	TGTGCCAGCAGTTACTCTCGGTCCACGAGGGAGCAGTACTTC
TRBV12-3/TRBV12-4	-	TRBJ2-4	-	CASRHTGLDKNIQYF	TGTGCCAGCAGACATACAGGGCTAGACAAAAACATTCAGTACTTC
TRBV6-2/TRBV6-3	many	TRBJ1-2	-	CASSPGYGYTF	TGTGCCAGCAGCCCAGGGTATGGCTACACCTTC
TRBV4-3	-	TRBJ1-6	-	CASSPSAAGQGTYNSPLHF	TGCGCCAGCAGCCCCAGTGCCGCGGGACAAGGCACCTATAATTCACCCCTCCACTTT
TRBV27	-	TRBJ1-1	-	CASSYPDSFNTEAFF	TGTGCCAGCAGTTACCCGGACAGTTTTAACACTGAAGCTTTCTTT
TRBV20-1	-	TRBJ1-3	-	CSAGHVNGNTIYF	TGCAGTGCCGGACACGTGAATGGAAACACCATATATTTT
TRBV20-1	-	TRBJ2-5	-	CSAKTPSETQYF	TGCAGTGCAAAAACGCCGTCGGAGACCCAGTACTTC
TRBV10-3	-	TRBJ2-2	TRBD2	CAIRRLAANTGELFF	TGTGCCATCAGAAGACTAGCGGCGAACACCGGGGAGCTGTTTTTT
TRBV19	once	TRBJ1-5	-	CATSQGRRNQPQHF	TGTGCCACCAGTCAGGGGAGAAGGAATCAGCCCCAGCATTTT
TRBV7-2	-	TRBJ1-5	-	CASSLWGGNSNQPQHF	TGTGCCAGCAGCTTATGGGGGGGAAATAGCAATCAGCCCCAGCATTTT
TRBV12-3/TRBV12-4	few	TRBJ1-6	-	CASSLGDAFSPLHF	TGTGCCAGCAGTTTGGGGGATGCGTTCTCACCCCTCCACTTT
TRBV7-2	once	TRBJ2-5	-	CASSPHGQETQYF	TGTGCCAGCAGCCCCCACGGCCAAGAGACCCAGTACTTC
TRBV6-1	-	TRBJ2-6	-	CASSEAGAGANVLTF	TGTGCCAGCAGTGAAGCCGGGGCTGGGGCCAACGTCCTGACTTTC
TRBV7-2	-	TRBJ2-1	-	CASKWGSYNEQFF	TGTGCCAGCAAGTGGGGTAGTTACAATGAGCAGTTCTTC
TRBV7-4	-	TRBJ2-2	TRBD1	CASSPPGTGYTGELFF	TGTGCCAGCAGCCCCCCTGGGACAGGGTACACCGGGGAGCTGTTTTTT
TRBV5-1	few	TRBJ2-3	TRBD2	CASSSPGTSGTRPSTDTQYF	TGCGCCAGTAGCTCCCCGGGGACTAGCGGGACAAGACCCAGCACAGATACGCAGTATTTT
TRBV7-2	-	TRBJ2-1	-	CASSFDSFRSYNEQFF	TGTGCCAGCAGCTTCGACAGTTTCCGCTCCTACAATGAGCAGTTCTTC
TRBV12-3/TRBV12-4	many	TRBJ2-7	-	CASSSDLTQLYEQYF	TGTGCCAGCAGTTCAGACCTAACGCAGCTCTACGAGCAGTACTTC